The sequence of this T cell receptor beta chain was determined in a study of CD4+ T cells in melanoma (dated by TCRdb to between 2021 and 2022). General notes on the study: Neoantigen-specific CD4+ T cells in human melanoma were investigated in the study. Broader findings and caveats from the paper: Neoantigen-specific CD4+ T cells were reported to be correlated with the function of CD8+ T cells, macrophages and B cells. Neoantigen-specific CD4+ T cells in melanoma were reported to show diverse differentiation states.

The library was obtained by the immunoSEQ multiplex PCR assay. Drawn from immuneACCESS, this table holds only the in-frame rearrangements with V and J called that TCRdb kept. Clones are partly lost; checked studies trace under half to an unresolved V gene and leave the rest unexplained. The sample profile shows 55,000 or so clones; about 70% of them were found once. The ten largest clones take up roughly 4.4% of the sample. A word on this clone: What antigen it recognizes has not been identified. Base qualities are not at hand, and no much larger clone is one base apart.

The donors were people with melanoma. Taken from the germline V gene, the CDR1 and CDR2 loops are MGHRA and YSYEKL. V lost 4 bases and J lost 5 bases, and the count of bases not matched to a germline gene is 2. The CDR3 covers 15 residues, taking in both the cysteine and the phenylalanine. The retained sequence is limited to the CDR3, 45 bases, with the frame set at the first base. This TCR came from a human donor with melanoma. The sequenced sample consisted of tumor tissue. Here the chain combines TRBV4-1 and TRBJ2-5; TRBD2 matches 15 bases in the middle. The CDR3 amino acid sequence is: CASSPGTSGGETQYF. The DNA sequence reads TGCGCCAGCAGCCCCGGGACTAGCGGGGGGGAGACCCAGTACTTC.